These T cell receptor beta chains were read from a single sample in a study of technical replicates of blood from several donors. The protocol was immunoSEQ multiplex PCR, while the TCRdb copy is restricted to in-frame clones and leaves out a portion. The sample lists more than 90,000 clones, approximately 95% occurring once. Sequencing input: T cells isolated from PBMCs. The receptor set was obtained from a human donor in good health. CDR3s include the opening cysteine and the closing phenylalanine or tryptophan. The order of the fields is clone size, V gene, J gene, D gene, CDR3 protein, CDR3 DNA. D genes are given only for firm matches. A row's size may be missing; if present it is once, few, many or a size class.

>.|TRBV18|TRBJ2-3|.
CAHLDVAMATDTQYF
TGTGCCCACCTAGACGTGGCAATGGCCACAGATACGCAGTATTTT
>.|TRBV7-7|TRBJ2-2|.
CASSLRVRGELFF
TGTGCCAGCAGCTTAAGAGTCCGCGGGGAGCTGTTTTTT
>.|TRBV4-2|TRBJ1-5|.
CASSHSWGTAGSQHF
TGTGCCAGCAGCCACTCCTGGGGCACGGCGGGGTCCCAGCATTTT
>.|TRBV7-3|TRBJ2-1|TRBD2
CASSIAPGWGTSFSNEQFF
TGTGCCAGCAGCATAGCCCCTGGGTGGGGGACTAGCTTTTCCAATGAGCAGTTCTTC
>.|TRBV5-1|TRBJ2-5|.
CASSFKETQYF
TGCGCCAGCAGCTTTAAAGAGACCCAGTACTTC
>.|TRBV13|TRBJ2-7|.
CASSLTGIYEQYF
TGTGCCAGCAGTCTGACAGGAATCTACGAGCAGTACTTC
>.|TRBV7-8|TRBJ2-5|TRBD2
CASSPLEREGRETQYF
TGTGCCAGCAGCCCTCTTGAGCGGGAGGGGCGAGAGACCCAGTACTTC
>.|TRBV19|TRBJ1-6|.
CATSLGAFGHSPLHF
TGTGCCACGTCCTTGGGGGCTTTTGGACATTCACCCCTCCACTTT
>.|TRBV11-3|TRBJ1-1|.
CASSPGGTEAFF
TGTGCCAGCAGCCCAGGAGGAACTGAAGCTTTCTTT
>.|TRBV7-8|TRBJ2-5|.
CASSPRDKQETQYF
TGTGCCAGCAGCCCACGGGACAAACAAGAGACCCAGTACTTC
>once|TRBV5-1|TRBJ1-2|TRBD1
CASSRRDREAYTF
TGCGCCAGCAGCCGGAGGGACAGGGAAGCCTACACCTTC
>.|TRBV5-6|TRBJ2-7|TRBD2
CASSLGTSGSSYEQYF
TGTGCCAGCAGCTTGGGGACTAGCGGGAGTTCCTACGAGCAGTACTTC
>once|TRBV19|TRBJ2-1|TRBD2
CASSLSGGTYNEQFF
TGTGCCAGTAGCCTCAGCGGGGGTACTTACAATGAGCAGTTCTTC
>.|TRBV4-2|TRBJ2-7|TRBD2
CASSQAHTSGSSPYEQYF
TGTGCCAGCAGCCAAGCCCACACTAGCGGGAGTTCCCCCTACGAGCAGTACTTC
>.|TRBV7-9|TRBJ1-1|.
CASSLSGRGDTEAFF
TGTGCCAGCAGCTTATCGGGCCGCGGGGACACTGAAGCTTTCTTT
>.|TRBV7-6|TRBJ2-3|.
CASSLDGGLRLSTDTQYF
TGTGCCAGCAGCCTTGACGGGGGGCTTAGGTTGAGCACAGATACGCAGTATTTT
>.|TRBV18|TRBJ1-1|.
CASSTSGQVRTEAFF
TGTGCCAGCTCCACCAGTGGTCAAGTGAGGACTGAAGCTTTCTTT
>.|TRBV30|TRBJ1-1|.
CAWFFSGQRGGNTEAFF
TGTGCCTGGTTTTTCTCTGGGCAGCGCGGGGGTAACACTGAAGCTTTCTTT
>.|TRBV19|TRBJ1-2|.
CASSIEESDYGYTF
TGTGCCAGTAGTATAGAGGAAAGCGACTATGGCTACACCTTC
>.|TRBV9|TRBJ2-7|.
CASSPTLGHPYEQYF
TGTGCCAGCAGCCCGACATTGGGACACCCCTACGAGCAGTACTTC
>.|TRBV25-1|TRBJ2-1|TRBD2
CASRETSGGAYNEQFF
TGTGCCAGCAGAGAGACTAGCGGGGGGGCTTACAATGAGCAGTTCTTC
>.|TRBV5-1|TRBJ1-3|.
CASSSAGVSGNTIYF
TGCGCCAGCAGCTCCGCAGGGGTTTCCGGAAACACCATATATTTT
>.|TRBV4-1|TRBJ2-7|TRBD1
CASSRDRDYEQYF
TGCGCCAGCAGCCGAGACAGGGATTACGAGCAGTACTTC
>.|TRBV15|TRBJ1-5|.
CATSRVLKGGRRGNQPQHF
TGTGCCACCAGCAGAGTCCTCAAGGGGGGGCGAAGAGGCAATCAGCCCCAGCATTTT
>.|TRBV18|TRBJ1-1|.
CASSPPSGETQAFF
TGTGCCAGCTCACCCCCCAGCGGAGAGACCCAAGCTTTCTTT
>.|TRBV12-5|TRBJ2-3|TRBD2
CASGLSVTGLAGGKDTQYF
TGTGCTAGTGGTTTGTCAGTAACGGGACTAGCGGGAGGAAAAGATACGCAGTATTTT
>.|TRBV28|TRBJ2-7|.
CASSLLQASSSYEQYF
TGTGCCAGCAGTTTACTTCAGGCGTCCAGCTCCTACGAGCAGTACTTC
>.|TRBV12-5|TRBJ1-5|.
CARTASKAQPQHF
TGTGCTAGAACAGCCTCGAAGGCTCAGCCCCAGCATTTT
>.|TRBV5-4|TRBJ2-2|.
CASSLLSHLATGELFF
TGTGCCAGCAGCTTATTGTCACATCTTGCAACCGGGGAGCTGTTTTTT
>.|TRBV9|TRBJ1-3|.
CASSAVVEGLGNTIYF
TGTGCCAGCAGCGCGGTGGTGGAGGGGCTAGGAAACACCATATATTTT
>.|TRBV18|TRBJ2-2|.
CASSPTQVDTGELFF
TGTGCCAGCTCACCAACGCAGGTTGATACCGGGGAGCTGTTTTTT
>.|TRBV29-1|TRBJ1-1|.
CSVGRNTEAFF
TGCAGCGTTGGGAGGAACACTGAAGCTTTCTTT
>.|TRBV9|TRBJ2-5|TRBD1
CASSEFQGAGETQYF
TGTGCCAGCAGCGAATTCCAGGGGGCTGGGGAGACCCAGTACTTC
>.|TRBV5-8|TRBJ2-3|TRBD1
CASSLGTGVQDTQYF
TGTGCCAGCAGCTTGGGGACAGGGGTCCAAGATACGCAGTATTTT
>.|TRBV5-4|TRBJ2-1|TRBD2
CASSLGLAGSGRFF
TGTGCCAGCAGCTTAGGACTAGCGGGATCGGGGCGGTTCTTC
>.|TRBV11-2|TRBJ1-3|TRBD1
CASSLRTPGGAGNTIYF
TGTGCCAGCAGCTTACGCACCCCAGGGGGAGCTGGAAACACCATATATTTT
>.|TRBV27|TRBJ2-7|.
CASSIPGTTAYEQYF
TGTGCCAGCAGTATACCCGGGACAACGGCCTACGAGCAGTACTTC
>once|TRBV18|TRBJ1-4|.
CASSPSPRRINEKLFF
TGTGCCAGCTCACCATCTCCCCGGAGGATTAATGAAAAACTGTTTTTT
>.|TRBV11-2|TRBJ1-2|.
CASSLDQLNGYTF
TGTGCCAGCAGCTTAGATCAGTTAAATGGCTACACCTTC
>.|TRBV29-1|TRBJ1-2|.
CSVEDYKGRTHEGGYTF
TGCAGCGTTGAAGATTATAAAGGCAGGACCCACGAGGGTGGTTACACCTTC
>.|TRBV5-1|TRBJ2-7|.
CASSLDGALSSYEQYF
TGCGCCAGCAGCTTGGATGGGGCGTTGAGCTCCTACGAGCAGTACTTC
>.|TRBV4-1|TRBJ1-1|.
CASSQGRGNTEAFF
TGCGCCAGCAGCCAGGGTAGGGGGAACACTGAAGCTTTCTTT
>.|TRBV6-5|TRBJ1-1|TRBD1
CASSYSSGGLNTEAFF
TGTGCCAGCAGTTACTCGTCAGGGGGCCTGAACACTGAAGCTTTCTTT
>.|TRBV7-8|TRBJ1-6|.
CASSPGLHSLSPLHF
TGTGCCAGCAGCCCAGGGCTACATAGTCTCTCTCCCCTCCACTTT
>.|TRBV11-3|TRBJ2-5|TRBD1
CASSLTGALSETQYF
TGTGCCAGCAGCCTGACAGGGGCCCTTTCAGAGACCCAGTACTTC
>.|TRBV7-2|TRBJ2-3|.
CASSLGLAGDTQYF
TGTGCCAGCAGCTTAGGGCTAGCCGGAGATACGCAGTATTTT
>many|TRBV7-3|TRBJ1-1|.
CASSQSAGGRGEAFF
TGTGCCAGCAGCCAATCGGCGGGGGGCAGGGGTGAAGCTTTCTTT
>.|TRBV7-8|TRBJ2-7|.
CATTSLTYEQYF
TGTGCCACCACAAGTTTGACCTACGAGCAGTACTTC
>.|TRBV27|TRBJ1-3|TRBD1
CASSSPNRGFGNTIYF
TGTGCCAGCAGTTCCCCCAACAGGGGTTTTGGAAACACCATATATTTT
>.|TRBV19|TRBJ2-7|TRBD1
CASSKRQGVYEQYF
TGTGCCAGTAGTAAAAGACAGGGTGTGTACGAGCAGTACTTC
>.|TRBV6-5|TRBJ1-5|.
CASNGQNQPQHF
TGTGCCAGCAATGGCCAGAACCAGCCCCAGCATTTT
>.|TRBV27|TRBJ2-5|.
CASSLLRQETQYF
TGTGCCAGCAGTTTATTGCGCCAAGAGACCCAGTACTTC